Following are 15 T cell receptor beta chains from one sample sequenced in a study of T-cell memory formation after mild COVID-19 (dated by TCRdb to 2020 to 2023). To prepare the library, 5' RACE was applied. Reads for this sample came from an Illumina NovaSeq 6000. In-frame beta chains were kept once TCRdb had trimmed the public reads at Q25 with fastp and called clones with MiXCR. A single entry per CDR3 protein holds the most common genes and DNA from its merged rows. The sample data list 560,000 or so distinct CDR3 sequences, and around a sixth of these were observed just once. The ten biggest clones cover less than 10% of the sample. Sequences were obtained from PBMCs or a T cell subset sorted from them (not recorded which). Receptors originate from an adult woman who had mild COVID-19 (a few samples of this study predate the infection). The sample titles of this study are shuffled in the database, so cell type and time point are left out; the donor was told from shared clones.

In this sample, this clonotype turned up a few times. The chain recombines TRBV15 with TRBJ2-1; tentative D call: TRBD2 (5 bases). Per germline, CDR1 LNHNV and CDR2 YYDKDF (reference sequence). This CDR3 region has 15 residues. Between the trimmed V and J ends, which lost 0 bases and 2 bases, there was a span of 8 bases. The CDR3 DNA sequence: TGTGCCACCAGCAGAGATGGAGGTGCCTACAATGAGCAGTTCTTC. Translating gives CATSRDGGAYNEQFF.

Ten or more counts support this clonotype. The V and J genes are TRBV5-1 and TRBJ2-7; TRBD1 or TRBD2 may be the D gene (7 bases each). V was clipped by 7 bases and J by 7 bases, with 12 bases between them. Per germline, CDR1 SGHRS and CDR2 YFSETQ. The CDR3 totals 11 residues. The CDR3 coding sequence is TGCGCCAGCCGACAGGGAGGGGAGCAGTACTTC. Translating gives CASRQGGEQYF.

The table lists this clonotype with a few counts. The genes are TRBV20-1 and TRBJ1-2, with 7 bases matching TRBD1. The J segment lost 8 bases and the V segment lost 2 bases, leaving 8 bases of the junction unmatched. Germline CDR1 and CDR2: DFQATT and SNEGSKA (reference sequence). The CDR3 is 13 amino acids. This CDR3 is CSARLGRGDGYTF. The DNA for the CDR3 is TGCAGTGCTAGACTGGGCAGGGGGGACGGCTACACCTTC.

This clonotype was seen a handful of times. The CDR3 is CASSYDPGSPLYEQYF. In DNA, the CDR3 is TGTGCCAGCAGTTACGATCCGGGATCCCCCCTCTACGAGCAGTACTTC. The V call is TRBV6-2 or TRBV6-3, the J call TRBJ2-7; TRBD2 is a possible D gene (5 bases). The germline V gene encodes CDR1 MNHEY and CDR2 SVGEGT. Trimming took 2 bases from V and 3 from J, leaving 17 bases between them. This CDR3 has 16 residues.

Only a few counts were recorded for this clonotype. The chain employs TRBV12-3 or TRBV12-4 and TRBJ1-2; TRBD1 aligns across 9 bases. The trim removed 4 bases at V and 4 bases at J, leaving 13 bases unmatched. The CDR3 sequence is 17 residues long. Here the CDR3 reads CASSWGTGSSGAYGYTF. The DNA for the CDR3 is TGTGCCAGCAGTTGGGGGACAGGGTCATCGGGGGCCTATGGCTACACCTTC.

The chain is built from TRBV29-1 and TRBJ1-2, with D possibly being TRBD1 (6 bases). Trimming removed 4 bases at V and 6 bases at J, with 12 bases between. CDR3 size: 12 residues. The germline gives CDR1 SQVTM, CDR2 ANQGSEA. The CDR3 DNA follows: TGCAGCGTTGTGTCAGACAGGAATGGCTACACCTTC. This gives the protein CSVVSDRNGYTF.

This clonotype occurred a few times. The chain links TRBV6-5 to TRBJ2-1; 10 nucleotides match TRBD1. The CDR3 totals 16 residues. With V trimmed by 0 bases and J by 7 bases, 6 bases remained unmatched. The V gene's germline CDR1 is MNHEY and CDR2 SVGAGI. CDR3 in amino acids: CASSYSSGTGANEQFF. In DNA form, the CDR3 reads TGTGCCAGCAGTTACTCTTCCGGGACAGGGGCTAATGAGCAGTTCTTC.

The chain uses TRBV2 and TRBJ2-4; 12 bases agree with TRBD1. This CDR3 spans 15 amino acids. Per the germline V gene, CDR1 is SNHLY and CDR2 is FYNNEI. V was clipped by 7 bases and J by 5 bases; unmatched bases: 6. CDR3 bases: TGTGCCAGCAAGGGGACAGGGGGCGGAGAAAACATTCAGTACTTC. Protein: CASKGTGGGENIQYF.

This rearrangement joins TRBV7-2 to TRBJ2-3; 8 bases line up with TRBD2. Losses at the gene ends were 5 bases for V and 4 bases for J; bases not matched to a gene: 8. This CDR3 spans 15 amino acids. Germline-derived CDR1 and CDR2 are SGHTA and FQGNSA. CDR3 DNA sequence: TGTGCCAGCAGCCTAAGCGGGAGCCCCTCAGATACGCAGTATTTT. Translating it yields CASSLSGSPSDTQYF.

This clonotype turned up a few times. This chain uses TRBV15 with TRBJ2-7; 7 bases fit TRBD1. Trimming at V came to 5 bases and at J to 2 bases, leaving 9 bases not matched to a gene. Germline lookup yields CDR1 LNHNV and CDR2 YYDKDF (reference sequence). The CDR3 extends over 15 amino acids. The CDR3 DNA is TGTGCCACCAGCCCCCGACAGGGATCCCCCTACGAGCAGTACTTC. Translated, it gives CATSPRQGSPYEQYF.

There are a few counts of this clonotype. The CDR3 DNA reads as TGTGCCAGCAAACAACAGGGGGTGAACACTGAAGCTTTCTTT. It encodes CASKQQGVNTEAFF. The chain carries TRBV12-3 or TRBV12-4 and TRBJ1-1; 8 positions match TRBD1. J lost 0 bases, V lost 7 bases, and 4 bases had no gene match. The CDR3 loop spans 14 amino acids.

The gene calls are TRBV6-1 and TRBJ1-5; D is possibly TRBD1 (5 bases). Trimming shortened V by 6 bases and J by 7 bases, and 22 bases separated the two germline ends. The CDR3 consists of 16 residues. Per the germline V gene, CDR1 is MNHNS and CDR2 is SASEGT. CDR3 region: CASSFMTRGVGQPQHF. The DNA of the CDR3 is TGTGCCAGCAGCTTCATGACTCGGGGGGTAGGACAGCCCCAGCATTTT.

This chain uses TRBV11-2 with TRBJ2-5; 10 bases are shared with TRBD2. The CDR3 is 17 residues long. Germline lookup yields CDR1 SGHAT and CDR2 FQNNGV. The ends lost 4 bases at V and 5 bases at J; junction bases unmatched: 13. CDR3 DNA sequence: TGTGCCAGCAGCTCCACACGATGGACTAGCGGTAGGGAGACCCAGTACTTC. This translates into CASSSTRWTSGRETQYF.

The chain is built from TRBV15 and TRBJ2-1, with 8 bases fitting TRBD2. The CDR3 length is 15 residues. Germline CDR1 and CDR2: LNHNV and YYDKDF (reference sequence). V dropped 3 bases and J dropped 5; count of bases not matched to a gene: 6. For the CDR3, the DNA is TGTGCCACCAGCAGGGGACTAGAAGGCCACAATGAGCAGTTCTTC. Its translation is CATSRGLEGHNEQFF.

This clonotype was detected a few times. The chain couples TRBV12-3 or TRBV12-4 to TRBJ1-3; D perhaps matches TRBD1 (5 bases). This CDR3 has 12 amino acids. Trimming took 10 bases from V and 2 from J, leaving 9 bases between them. CDR3 nucleotides: TGTGCCACCGGCAGGGCTGGAAACACCATATATTTT. Translation: CATGRAGNTIYF.